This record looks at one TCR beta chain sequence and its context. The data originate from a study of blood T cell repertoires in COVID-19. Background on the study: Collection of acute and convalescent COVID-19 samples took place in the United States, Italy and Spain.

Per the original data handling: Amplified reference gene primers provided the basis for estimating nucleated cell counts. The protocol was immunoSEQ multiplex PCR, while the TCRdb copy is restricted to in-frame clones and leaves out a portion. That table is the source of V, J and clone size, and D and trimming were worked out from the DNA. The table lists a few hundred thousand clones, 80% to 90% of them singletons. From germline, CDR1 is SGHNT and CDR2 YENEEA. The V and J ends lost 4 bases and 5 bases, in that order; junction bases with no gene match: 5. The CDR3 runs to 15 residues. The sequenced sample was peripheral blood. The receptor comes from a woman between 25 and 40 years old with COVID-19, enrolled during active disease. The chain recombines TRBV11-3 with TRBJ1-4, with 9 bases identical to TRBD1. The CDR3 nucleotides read TGTGCCAGCAGCTCCCGACAGGGGGGGAATGAAAAACTGTTTTTT. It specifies CASSSRQGGNEKLFF.